These 21 T cell receptor beta chains originate from one sample sequenced in a study of T cell responses to AZD1222 COVID-19 vaccine. Clones were read by immunoSEQ multiplex PCR, and TCRdb kept only the in-frame ones, dropping some. The repertoire includes more than 130,000 clones, about nine tenths of them detected once, and 3.4% sits in the top ten. The input for sequencing was peripheral blood, taken on day 0 of AZD1222 vaccination. Source of these receptors: an adult in good health.

This clone was recorded once. The rearrangement links TRBV9 to TRBJ1-3; no reliable D call. V was clipped by 0 bases and J by 0 bases, with 4 bases between them. The CDR3 totals 14 residues. Germline assignment: CDR1 SGDLS and CDR2 YYNGEE. This CDR3 is CASSVANSGNTIYF. CDR3 sequence (DNA): TGTGCCAGCAGCGTAGCGAACTCTGGAAACACCATATATTTT.

The chain carries TRBV7-9 and TRBJ1-2; perhaps TRBD1 as D (5 bases). V lost 3 bases and J lost 7, with 15 bases in between. The CDR3 extends over 14 amino acids. Germline-derived CDR1 and CDR2 are SEHNR and FQNEAQ (reference sequence). The CDR3 here is CASSFFGGSAGYTF. CDR3 nucleotide sequence: TGTGCCAGCAGCTTTTTCGGGGGGTCAGCTGGCTACACCTTC.

V gene TRBV27 combines with J gene TRBJ2-7; 7 bases fit TRBD2. Looked up from germline, CDR1 is MNHEY and CDR2 is SMNVEV (reference sequence). This CDR3 spans 14 amino acids. The V gene end was trimmed by 2 bases and the J gene end by 5 bases; junction bases not matched to a gene: 6. CDR3 nucleotide sequence: TGTGCCAGCAGTTTAAGCGGGATGCCCGACGAGCAGTACTTC. This encodes CASSLSGMPDEQYF.

Only a few counts were recorded for this clone. The chain recombines TRBV4-1 with TRBJ1-1, with 8 positions matching TRBD1. This CDR3 comprises 11 residues. Germline V gene data show CDR1 as MGHRA and CDR2 as YSYEKL. V lost 4 bases to trimming and J lost 8 bases; unmatched junction nucleotides: 0. For the CDR3, the DNA is TGCGCCAGCAGCCGGGACAGGGAAGCTTTCTTT. Translation gives CASSRDREAFF.

This clone was observed once. This rearrangement joins TRBV3-1 (or the pseudogene TRBV3-2) to TRBJ2-7, with a weak D call TRBD1 (5 bases). This CDR3 contains 13 residues. The V end lost 6 bases, the J end lost 3 bases, and 12 bases lay between the germline ends. Germline V gene lookup returns CDR1 LGHDT and CDR2 YNNKEL (reference sequence). The CDR3: CASRGQGYYEQYF. For the CDR3, the DNA is TGTGCCAGCAGGGGGCAGGGCTACTACGAGCAGTACTTC.

The chain uses TRBV29-1 and TRBJ2-7; 8 bases line up with TRBD2. The V gene end was trimmed by 4 bases and the J gene end by 1 base; junction bases not matched to a gene: 3. CDR1 is SQVTM and CDR2 is ANQGSEA in the germline V gene. The CDR3 is made up of 13 amino acids. In DNA form, the CDR3 reads TGCAGCGTTGGAGCGGGAGTTTCCTACGAGCAGTACTTC. It specifies CSVGAGVSYEQYF.

The genes are TRBV11-2 and TRBJ2-3; D is unclear. The CDR3 is made up of 12 amino acids. Germline V CDR1 and CDR2: SGHAT, FQNNGV. Trimming pared 11 bases from V and 1 base from J, leaving 10 bases between. CDR3 sequence: CACKLGTDTQYF. The CDR3 DNA reads TGTGCCTGCAAGCTTGGCACAGATACGCAGTATTTT.

The chain recombines TRBV7-3 with TRBJ1-1; 7 bases align to TRBD1. Germline CDR1 reads SGHTA; CDR2 reads FQGTGA. Trimming took 6 bases from V and 2 from J; bases not matched to a gene: 12. The CDR3 contains 16 residues. CDR3 DNA sequence: TGTGCCAGCAGTCTATCTGGACAGGCGACCAACACTGAAGCTTTCTTT. Its translation is CASSLSGQATNTEAFF. The complete variable domain, with remaining parts taken from reference TRBV7-3 and TRBJ1-1, reads GAGVSQTPSNKVTEKGKYVELRCDPISGHTALYWYRQSLGQGPEFLIYFQGTGAADDSGLPNDRFFAVRPEGSVSTLKIQRTERGDSAVYLCASSLSGQATNTEAFFGQGTRLTVV.

The chain uses TRBV19 and TRBJ2-7, with 8 bases fitting TRBD1. The germline V gene encodes CDR1 LNHDA and CDR2 SQIVND (reference sequence). There are 15 residues in the CDR3. Trimming took 6 bases from V and 0 from J; bases not matched to a gene: 7. This CDR3 is CASRRDRPSSYEQYF. CDR3 nucleotide sequence: TGTGCCAGTAGAAGGGACAGGCCTAGCTCCTACGAGCAGTACTTC. Based on the CDR3 plus reference TRBV19 and TRBJ2-7, the full variable domain is DGGITQSPKYLFRKEGQNVTLSCEQNLNHDAMYWYRQDPGQGLRLIYYSQIVNDFQKGDIAEGYSVSREKKESFPLTVTSAQKNPTAFYLCASRRDRPSSYEQYFGPGTRLTVT.

The chain combines TRBV2 with TRBJ1-2; the D is unclear. Trimming removed 4 bases at V and 0 bases at J, with 15 bases between. The germline V gene has CDR1 SNHLY and CDR2 FYNNEI. The CDR3 consists of 16 residues. Here the CDR3 DNA reads TGTGCCAGCAGTGGAGGTCTTCCAGGAGCTAACTATGGCTACACCTTC. Translation: CASSGGLPGANYGYTF.

The rearrangement uses TRBV3-1 (or the pseudogene TRBV3-2) and TRBJ1-2; D possibly corresponds to TRBD1 (5 bases). Germline values: CDR1 LGHDT, CDR2 YNNKEL (reference sequence). The CDR3 covers 14 residues. The germline V and J ends were trimmed by 0 bases and 4 bases, with 9 bases remaining between them. CDR3: CASSQDPQGYGYTF. CDR3 coding DNA: TGTGCCAGCAGCCAAGATCCCCAGGGCTATGGCTACACCTTC.

The chain links TRBV6-1 to TRBJ2-7, with D hard to call. This CDR3 has 15 residues. Germline assignment: CDR1 MNHNS and CDR2 SASEGT. V was trimmed by 2 bases and J by 4 bases, leaving 15 bases between them. CDR3 sequence (DNA): TGTGCCAGCAGTGAACTAAGGCCGCCCGGGTACGAGCAGTACTTC. Its translation is CASSELRPPGYEQYF.

This clone was detected once. This chain uses TRBV6-4 with TRBJ2-1; D gene ambiguous. The V gene lost 6 bases and the J gene lost 10 bases, with 16 bases spanning the gap. The germline CDR1 and CDR2 sequences are MRHNA and SNTAGT. The CDR3 runs to 13 residues. Here the CDR3 DNA reads TGTGCCAGCAGCGCCGCCGGGCCAGAAGAGCAGTTCTTC. It specifies CASSAAGPEEQFF.

The genes are TRBV10-3 and TRBJ1-1, with D possibly being TRBD1 (6 bases). Germline V gene sequence: CDR1 ENHRY, CDR2 SYGVKD. CDR3 length: 13 residues. V dropped 10 bases and J dropped 2 bases, with 14 bases sitting between them. CDR3 amino acids: CATEQGDNTEAFF. The DNA for the CDR3 is TGTGCCACCGAACAGGGAGACAACACTGAAGCTTTCTTT.

Turning to this clone: Germline is not matched at one junction end, which may reflect a read error. J is TRBJ2-4 and V is TRBV7-2, with 10 positions matching TRBD2. The CDR3 loop spans 15 amino acids. Germline V gene lookup returns CDR1 SGHTA and CDR2 FQGNSA. Written as DNA, the CDR3 is TGTGCCAGCAGCCTAGCGGGAGTTACCAAAAACATTCAGTACTTC. It encodes CASSLAGVTKNIQYF.

The V call is TRBV6-2 or TRBV6-3, the J call TRBJ2-7; D is unresolved. The germline V and J ends were trimmed by 5 bases and 3 bases, with 5 bases remaining between them. The CDR3 is 11 amino acids. Germline V gene sequence: CDR1 MNHEY, CDR2 SVGEGT. DNA of the CDR3: TGTGCCAGCAGTCTCCTCTACGAGCAGTACTTC. It is translated as CASSLLYEQYF.

Remarks on this clone: Its ends do not fully match the called genes, so a read error is possible. The chain uses TRBV6-1 and TRBJ1-2, with 7 positions matching TRBD1. The CDR3 consists of 13 residues. Germline CDR1 is MNHNS and CDR2 is SASEGT. Here the CDR3 reads CASREDREGGYTF. The CDR3 DNA reads as TGTGCCAGCAGAGAAGACAGGGAGGGGGGCTACACCTTC.

The rearrangement links TRBV21-1 to TRBJ2-1; TRBD1, the D gene given by the table, was not confirmed from the DNA. TRBV21-1 counts as a pseudogene. This CDR3 comprises 17 residues. CDR3 nucleotides: TGTGCCAGCAGCGATGAGGACAGCCCGAAGTCCTACAATGAGCAGTTCTTC. It specifies CASSDEDSPKSYNEQFF.

The chain has TRBV3-1 (or the pseudogene TRBV3-2) and TRBJ2-3; D call uncertain. The V and J ends lost 0 bases and 6 bases respectively, with 10 bases between them. CDR1 and CDR2 from the germline V gene are LGHDT and YNNKEL (reference sequence). This CDR3 has 14 amino acids. CDR3 protein: CASSQESLSDTQYF. The CDR3 coding sequence is TGTGCCAGCAGCCAAGAATCACTGTCGGATACGCAGTATTTT.

Only one count was recorded for this clone. The J gene is TRBJ2-5, the V gene TRBV7-6; D is ambiguous. This CDR3 is built from 15 residues. CDR1 is SGHVS and CDR2 is FNYEAQ in the germline V gene. The V end was cut by 1 base, the J end by 1 base, with 10 bases between. CDR3 in DNA: TGTGCCAGCAGCTTAGAGGGTAACAGCCAAGAGACCCAGTACTTC. As protein: CASSLEGNSQETQYF. Using reference TRBV7-6 and TRBJ2-5 for the parts outside the CDR3, the full variable domain is GAGVSQSPRYKVTKRGQDVALRCDPISGHVSLYWYRQALGQGPEFLTYFNYEAQQDKSGLPNDRFSAERPEGSISTLTIQRTEQRDSAMYRCASSLEGNSQETQYFGPGTRLLVL.

The gene calls are TRBV10-3 and TRBJ2-7; 11 bases line up with TRBD2. V lost 10 bases, J lost 1 base, and 3 bases stayed unmatched. Germline V gene data show CDR1 as ENHRY and CDR2 as SYGVKD. The CDR3 spans 13 residues. CDR3 DNA sequence: TGTGCCAGCCTAGCGGGGGGTTCCTACGAGCAGTACTTC. It encodes CASLAGGSYEQYF.